This T cell receptor beta chain is drawn from a study of beta chain features in type 1 diabetes. This clone was observed a few times. Its antigen remains unidentified. Expressed TCRB transcripts got sequenced, as all isolated RNA was reverse transcribed. Around 3.8 million reads per sample were averaged for naive, central memory and regulatory samples. The assay was immunoSEQ multiplex PCR, and TCRdb's table has in-frame clones only and misses some. The sample includes about 130,000 clones, just over 9% of them seen just once. Study findings and constraints: People with Type 1 diabetes carried modestly yet significantly shorter TCRB CDR3s in all four CD4+ subsets. More deletions and fewer insertions at VDJ junctions were seen in type 1 diabetes patients. Shorter templates might be favored by PCR, equally in patients and controls.

Input material: central memory CD4+ T cells from blood. The receptor's source is a man between 18 and 29 years old in good health.

In DNA form, the CDR3 reads TGTGCCAGCATCGAAACAGGGGTCGGCACAGATACGCAGTATTTT. Translating gives CASIETGVGTDTQYF. The genes are TRBV5-6 and TRBJ2-3; 7 bases map to TRBD1. CDR1 is SGHDT and CDR2 is YYEEEE in the germline V gene. The CDR3 is 15 residues long. The trim removed 6 bases at V and 1 base at J, leaving 8 bases unmatched. Filled out from reference TRBV5-6 and TRBJ2-3, the complete variable domain reads DAGVTQSPTHLIKTRGQQVTLRCSPKSGHDTVSWYQQALGQGPQFIFQYYEEEERQRGNFPDRFSGHQFPNYSSELNVNALLLGDSALYLCASIETGVGTDTQYFGPGTRLTVL.